Shown below are 8 T cell receptor beta chains from a single sample sequenced in a study of blood T cell repertoires in COVID-19. The table came from immunoSEQ multiplex PCR; TCRdb's copy has only in-frame clones and leaves some out. The sample includes about 250,000 clones, about 89% of them seen just once. Sequencing was carried out using PBMCs or T cells enriched from blood (not recorded which). These receptors originate from a man aged 35 to 55 who had recovered from COVID-19.

The genes are TRBV7-8 and TRBJ1-4; tentatively, D is TRBD1 (5 bases). The CDR3 extends over 19 amino acids. V was shortened by 5 bases and J by 0 bases, with 22 bases between the two germline ends. Germline values: CDR1 SGHVS, CDR2 FQNEAQ. CDR3 amino acids: CASSHRSRGGRSTNEKLFF. DNA of the CDR3: TGTGCCAGCAGCCATCGAAGTAGGGGAGGTAGATCAACTAATGAAAAACTGTTTTTT.

The V and J genes are TRBV11-2 and TRBJ1-1; TRBD1 matches at 10 bases. This CDR3 has 17 residues. Trimming took 0 bases from V and 0 from J; bases not matched to a gene: 4. Germline lookup yields CDR1 SGHAT and CDR2 FQNNGV. The CDR3 DNA reads TGTGCCAGCAGCTTAGAAGGGACAGGGGTGTTGAACACTGAAGCTTTCTTT. Translating it yields CASSLEGTGVLNTEAFF.

This clone was picked up one time. The J gene is TRBJ2-7, the V gene TRBV29-1, with D hard to call. Germline-derived CDR1 and CDR2 are SQVTM and ANQGSEA. CDR3 size: 12 residues. V shed 0 bases and J shed 4 bases, with 7 bases lying between them. The CDR3 nucleotides read TGCAGCGTTGAAGACGTAGCTTACGAGCAGTACTTC. Its protein product is CSVEDVAYEQYF.

The chain employs TRBV5-1 and TRBJ2-7; 10 nucleotides agree with TRBD1. Germline CDR1 is SGHRS and CDR2 is YFSETQ. V shed 4 bases, J shed 4 bases, and the junction held 8 bases outside the gene matches. The CDR3 totals 15 residues. CDR3 sequence reads: CASSPRDRGIYEQYF. The DNA of the CDR3 is TGCGCCAGCAGCCCCAGGGACAGGGGAATATACGAGCAGTACTTC.

The V gene is TRBV19, the J gene TRBJ1-5, with TRBD1 matching 7 bases. The germline gives CDR1 LNHDA, CDR2 SQIVND (reference sequence). J gave up 3 bases and V 7 bases, and 9 bases lay outside the gene matches. This CDR3 spans 15 amino acids. CDR3 DNA sequence: TGTGCCAGTACGCGCGGACAGGCCGTCAATCAGCCCCAGCATTTT. This encodes CASTRGQAVNQPQHF. Full variable domain (missing parts from reference TRBV19 and TRBJ1-5): DGGITQSPKYLFRKEGQNVTLSCEQNLNHDAMYWYRQDPGQGLRLIYYSQIVNDFQKGDIAEGYSVSREKKESFPLTVTSAQKNPTAFYLCASTRGQAVNQPQHFGDGTRLSIL.

The genes are TRBV29-1 and TRBJ1-1, with a weak D call TRBD1 (6 bases). The CDR3 consists of 13 residues. Germline V lookup: CDR1 SQVTM, CDR2 ANQGSEA. V lost 6 bases, J lost 2 bases, and 13 bases lay in between. In DNA form, the CDR3 reads TGCAGCGTCCGGGACACCGGTAACACTGAAGCTTTCTTT. Translating it yields CSVRDTGNTEAFF.

The chain carries TRBV9 and TRBJ1-4, with a weak D call TRBD1 (6 bases). Germline V gives CDR1 SGDLS, CDR2 YYNGEE. The CDR3 totals 15 residues. V shed 0 bases and J shed 7 bases, with 13 bases lying between them. The CDR3 here is CASSVDGTSSEKLFF. DNA for the CDR3: TGTGCCAGCAGCGTAGACGGGACAAGCTCTGAAAAACTGTTTTTT. The full variable domain, rest sourced from reference TRBV9 and TRBJ1-4, is DSGVTQTPKHLITATGQRVTLRCSPRSGDLSVYWYQQSLDQGLQFLIQYYNGEERAKGNILERFSAQQFPDLHSELNLSSLELGDSALYFCASSVDGTSSEKLFFGSGTQLSVL.

This clone was seen only once. This chain joins TRBV9 and TRBJ1-6, with D perhaps matching TRBD1 (6 bases). Germline assignment: CDR1 SGDLS and CDR2 YYNGEE. There are 16 residues in the CDR3. V lost 0 bases and J lost 10, with 17 bases in between. As DNA, the CDR3 is TGTGCCAGCAGCGTAGATGGGGCAGGGGTGGGGTCACCCCTCCACTTT. Translation gives CASSVDGAGVGSPLHF.